This entry is about one T cell receptor beta chain. The antigen remains undetermined. These data are taken from a study of regulatory T cells in long-lasting Graves disease. Study-wide background: Graves' patients, diagnosed recently, had received antithyroid drugs under 3 months.

Noted time point: newly diagnosed GD, antithyroid drugs for less than 3 months. Extracted PBMC RNA gave rise to the TCR library. General study points: Public clonotype sharing was higher in persistent than newly diagnosed patients.

To make TCR beta libraries, researchers used iRepertoire HTBI primers and Arm-PCR of CDR3 regions. TCRdb processed the multiplex PCR reads anew with MiXCR; each CDR3 protein has one entry. The repertoire holds fewer than 350,000 distinct CDR3 sequences, with about 20% as singletons. The sequencing here drew on peripheral blood mononuclear cells (PBMCs), taken at new diagnosis, from a patient treated with antithyroid drugs. This receptor was taken from a female donor with Graves disease.

The CDR3 loop is CASSRDRGTDTQYF. DNA for the CDR3: TGTGCCAGTAGTAGGGACAGGGGGACAGATACGCAGTATTTT. The chain recombines TRBV19 with TRBJ2-3, with 11 bases lining up with TRBD1. The junction had 0 bases not matched to a gene; V was cut back by 4 bases and J by 3 bases. Germline V gives CDR1 LNHDA, CDR2 SQIVND (reference sequence). CDR3 length: 14 amino acids. Based on the CDR3 plus reference TRBV19 and TRBJ2-3, the full variable domain is DGGITQSPKYLFRKEGQNVTLSCEQNLNHDAMYWYRQDPGQGLRLIYYSQIVNDFQKGDIAEGYSVSREKKESFPLTVTSAQKNPTAFYLCASSRDRGTDTQYFGPGTRLTVL.